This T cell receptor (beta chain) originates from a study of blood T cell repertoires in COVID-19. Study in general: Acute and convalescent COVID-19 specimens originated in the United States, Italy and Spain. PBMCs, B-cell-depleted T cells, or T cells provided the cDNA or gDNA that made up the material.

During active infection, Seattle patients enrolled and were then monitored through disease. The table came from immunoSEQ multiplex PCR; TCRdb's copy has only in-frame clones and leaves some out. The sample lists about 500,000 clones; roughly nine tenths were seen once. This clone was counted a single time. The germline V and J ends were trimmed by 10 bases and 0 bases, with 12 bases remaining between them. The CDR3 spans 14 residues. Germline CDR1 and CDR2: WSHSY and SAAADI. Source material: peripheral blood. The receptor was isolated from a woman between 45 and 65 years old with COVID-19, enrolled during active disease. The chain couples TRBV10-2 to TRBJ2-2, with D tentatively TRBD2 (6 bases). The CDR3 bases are TGCGCCACCCCGCGGGACGCGAACACCGGGGAGCTGTTTTTT. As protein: CATPRDANTGELFF.